The 14 T cell receptor beta chains presented below share a single source sample, sequenced in a study of blood T cell repertoires in COVID-19. The repertoire was sequenced with immunoSEQ multiplex PCR; TCRdb's copy has only in-frame clones and lacks some. The table records about 100,000 clones, about nine tenths of them present only once. The sample was peripheral blood. These receptors originate from a man aged 45-65 years with acute or convalescent COVID-19.

V usage is TRBV12-3 or TRBV12-4 and J usage is TRBJ1-5; D is unclear. Trimming took 3 bases from V and 7 from J, leaving 7 bases between them. There are 12 residues in the CDR3. CDR3 amino acids: CASSFLGQPQHF. Written as DNA, the CDR3 is TGTGCCAGCAGTTTTTTGGGCCAGCCCCAGCATTTT.

CDR3 sequence: CASSSKSGRYGELFF. The CDR3 region has the DNA TGTGCCAGCAGCTCCAAGTCGGGTCGGTACGGGGAGCTGTTTTTT. The chain employs TRBV7-9 and TRBJ2-2; no clear D gene. CDR3 size: 15 residues. Trimming took off 4 bases at V and 7 bases at J, with 16 bases between the two ends. The V gene's germline CDR1 is SEHNR and CDR2 FQNEAQ (reference sequence).

V is TRBV29-1 and J is TRBJ2-5; tentatively, D is TRBD2 (5 bases). The germline gives CDR1 SQVTM, CDR2 ANQGSEA. The CDR3 runs to 10 residues. V lost 4 bases and J 5 bases, leaving 5 bases between the germline ends. The DNA of the CDR3 is TGCAGCGTTGCGGGGGAGACCCAGTACTTC. Translated: CSVAGETQYF.

The V call is TRBV2, the J call TRBJ1-1, with TRBD1 matching over 10 bases. With 6 bases clipped from V and 4 bases from J, the junction kept 5 bases outside the gene matches. Germline-derived CDR1 and CDR2 are SNHLY and FYNNEI. The CDR3 is made up of 14 amino acids. The CDR3 region has the DNA TGTGCCAGCAGCCGACAGGGGGCGGGCACTGAAGCTTTCTTT. Translating it yields CASSRQGAGTEAFF.

The chain uses TRBV20-1 and TRBJ2-7; D unresolved. Trimming took 6 bases from V and 3 from J, leaving 9 bases between them. There are 11 residues in the CDR3. From germline, CDR1 is DFQATT and CDR2 SNEGSKA (reference sequence). DNA of the CDR3: TGCAGTGCAAAAGACAACTACGAGCAGTACTTC. Amino acids: CSAKDNYEQYF.

The chain couples TRBV12-3 or TRBV12-4 to TRBJ2-3, with unresolved D. CDR3 size: 11 residues. The V gene lost 5 bases and the J gene lost 6 bases, with 6 bases spanning the gap. CDR3: CASSPLDTQYF. The CDR3 DNA follows: TGTGCCAGCAGTCCCCTGGATACGCAGTATTTT.

The CDR3 region has the DNA TGTGCCACCTGTTTGTACTCACTCGATTCACCCCTCCACTTT. Protein product: CATCLYSLDSPLHF. The chain uses TRBV6-5 and TRBJ1-6; D unclear. V dropped 10 bases and J dropped 8 bases, with 18 bases sitting between them. The CDR3 loop spans 14 amino acids. CDR1 and CDR2 from the germline V gene are MNHEY and SVGAGI.

The chain recombines TRBV19 with TRBJ1-1; no clear D. Between the trimmed V and J ends, which lost 4 bases and 0 bases, there was a span of 6 bases. CDR1 and CDR2 (germline): LNHDA, SQIVND (reference sequence). There are 13 residues in the CDR3. The CDR3 loop is CASSRQLNTEAFF. As DNA, the CDR3 is TGTGCCAGTAGTAGACAATTGAACACTGAAGCTTTCTTT.

The sample holds one count of this clone. The gene calls are TRBV12-5 and TRBJ1-5; D might be TRBD1 (5 bases). The V end was cut by 4 bases, the J end by 2 bases, with 12 bases between. The CDR3 extends over 15 amino acids. Germline V gene lookup returns CDR1 LGHNT and CDR2 FRNRAP. The CDR3 region has the DNA TGTGCTAGTGGTTATCTAGGGGCTGGCAATCAGCCCCAGCATTTT. Encoded protein: CASGYLGAGNQPQHF.

The chain couples TRBV9 to TRBJ2-2; 12 nucleotides line up with TRBD2. V was clipped by 4 bases and J by 4 bases; unmatched bases: 8. Germline loops: CDR1 SGDLS, CDR2 YYNGEE. The CDR3 totals 17 residues. CDR3 coding DNA: TGTGCCAGCAGCTCGCTAGCGGGGGGGCCGGTCACCGGGGAGCTGTTTTTT. The encoded protein is CASSSLAGGPVTGELFF.

The chain uses TRBV5-1 and TRBJ1-1; 7 bases are a match to TRBD1. Germline loops: CDR1 SGHRS, CDR2 YFSETQ. The CDR3 is made up of 14 amino acids. V dropped 4 bases and J dropped 8; count of bases not matched to a gene: 11. This chain's CDR3 is CASSQKQGIGEAFF. The CDR3 DNA sequence: TGCGCCAGCAGCCAAAAACAGGGGATCGGGGAAGCTTTCTTT.

The V gene is TRBV7-6, the J gene TRBJ2-3; 14 bases line up with TRBD2. The V gene's germline CDR1 is SGHVS and CDR2 FNYEAQ. This CDR3 has 18 amino acids. Trimming at V came to 1 base and at J to 3 bases, leaving 6 bases not matched to a gene. For the CDR3, the DNA is TGTGCCAGCAGCTTAGTTGGACTAGCGGGGGGTAGAACAGATACGCAGTATTTT. As protein: CASSLVGLAGGRTDTQYF.

The chain combines TRBV12-3 or TRBV12-4 with TRBJ2-7, with D maybe TRBD1 (5 bases). The length of the CDR3 is 12 residues. Trimming took off 6 bases at V and 3 bases at J, with 9 bases between the two ends. Here the CDR3 DNA reads TGTGCCAGCAGCAGGGCCCTCTACGAGCAGTACTTC. This sequence encodes CASSRALYEQYF.

The chain carries TRBV12-3 or TRBV12-4 and TRBJ2-7; possible D gene TRBD1, 6 bases. The CDR3 loop spans 12 amino acids. V lost 7 bases and J 3 bases, leaving 10 bases between the germline ends. CDR3 protein: CASTKGVYEQYF. The DNA of the CDR3 is TGTGCCAGCACCAAGGGGGTCTACGAGCAGTACTTC.